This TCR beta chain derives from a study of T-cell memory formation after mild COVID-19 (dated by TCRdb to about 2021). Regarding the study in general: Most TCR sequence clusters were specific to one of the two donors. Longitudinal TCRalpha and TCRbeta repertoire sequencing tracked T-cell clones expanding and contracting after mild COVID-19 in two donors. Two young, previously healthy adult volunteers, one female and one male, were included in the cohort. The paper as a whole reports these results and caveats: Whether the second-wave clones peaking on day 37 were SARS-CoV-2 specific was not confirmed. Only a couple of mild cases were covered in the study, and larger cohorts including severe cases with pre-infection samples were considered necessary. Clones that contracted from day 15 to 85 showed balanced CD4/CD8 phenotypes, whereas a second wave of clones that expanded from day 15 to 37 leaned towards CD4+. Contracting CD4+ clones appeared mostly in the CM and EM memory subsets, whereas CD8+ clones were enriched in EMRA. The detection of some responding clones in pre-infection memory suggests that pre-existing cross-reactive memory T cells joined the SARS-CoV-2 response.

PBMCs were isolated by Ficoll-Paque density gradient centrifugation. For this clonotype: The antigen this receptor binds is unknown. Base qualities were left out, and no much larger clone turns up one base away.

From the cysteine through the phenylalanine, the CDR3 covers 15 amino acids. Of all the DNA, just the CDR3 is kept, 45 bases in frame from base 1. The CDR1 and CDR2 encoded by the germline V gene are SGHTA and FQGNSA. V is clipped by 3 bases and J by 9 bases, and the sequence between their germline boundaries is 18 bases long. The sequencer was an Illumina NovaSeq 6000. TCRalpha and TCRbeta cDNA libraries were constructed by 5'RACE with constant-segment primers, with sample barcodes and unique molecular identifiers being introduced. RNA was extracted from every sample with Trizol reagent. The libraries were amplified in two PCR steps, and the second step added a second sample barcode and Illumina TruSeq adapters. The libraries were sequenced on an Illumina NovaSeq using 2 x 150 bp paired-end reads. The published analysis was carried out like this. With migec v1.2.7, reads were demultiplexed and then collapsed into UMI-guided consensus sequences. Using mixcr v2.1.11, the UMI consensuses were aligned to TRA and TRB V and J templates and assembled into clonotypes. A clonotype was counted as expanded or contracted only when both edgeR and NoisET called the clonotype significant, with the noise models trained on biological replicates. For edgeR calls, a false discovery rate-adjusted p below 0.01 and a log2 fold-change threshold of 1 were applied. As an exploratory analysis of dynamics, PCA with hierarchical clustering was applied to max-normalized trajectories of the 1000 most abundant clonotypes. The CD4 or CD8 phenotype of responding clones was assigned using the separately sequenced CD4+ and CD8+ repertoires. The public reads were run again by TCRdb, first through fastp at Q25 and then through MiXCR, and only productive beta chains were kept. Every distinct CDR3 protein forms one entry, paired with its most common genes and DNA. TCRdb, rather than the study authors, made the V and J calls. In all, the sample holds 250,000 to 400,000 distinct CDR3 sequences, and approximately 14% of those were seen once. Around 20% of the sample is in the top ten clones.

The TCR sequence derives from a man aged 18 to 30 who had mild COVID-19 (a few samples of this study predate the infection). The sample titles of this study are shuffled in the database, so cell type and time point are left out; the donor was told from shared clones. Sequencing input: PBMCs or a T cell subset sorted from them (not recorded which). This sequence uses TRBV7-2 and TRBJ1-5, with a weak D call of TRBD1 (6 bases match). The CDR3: CASSFGDNSYGPQHF. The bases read TGTGCCAGCAGCTTCGGGGACAACAGCTACGGGCCCCAGCATTTT. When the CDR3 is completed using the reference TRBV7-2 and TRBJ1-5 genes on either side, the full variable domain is GAGVSQSPSNKVTEKGKDVELRCDPISGHTALYWYRQSLGQGLEFLIYFQGNSAPDKSGLPSDRFSAERTGGSVSTLTIQRTQQEDSAVYLCASSFGDNSYGPQHFGDGTRLSIL.